The following is a T cell receptor (beta chain) sequence with its context. This sample was included in a study of T cells expressing NK-cell markers. As for the study in general: Seven HCMV-seropositive donors and one seronegative donor made up the eight sequenced donors.

The CDR3 loop spans 14 amino acids. Germline V gives CDR1 SGHNT, CDR2 YENEEA. TCRdb processed the 5' RACE reads again and assigns one entry to each CDR3 protein, with no DNA. Its table records about 460,000 distinct CDR3 sequences. The specimen was blood T cells: a sorted CD56 or NKG2C T cell subset, CD4+ or CD8+ T cells, or bulk PBMC T cells (not recorded which). The chain carries TRBV11-3 and TRBJ2-3; lacking DNA, the TRBD1 call made by TCRdb goes unchecked. The clonotype comes from a woman between 45 and 65 years old in good health. The CDR3 reads CASSLGPPEDTQYF.